This passage covers 18 T cell receptor beta chains from one sample sequenced in a study of T cell responses to AZD1222 COVID-19 vaccine. Clones were sequenced by immunoSEQ multiplex PCR, and TCRdb holds only the in-frame ones, with some missing. The profile covers over 150,000 clones, with 85% to 95% appearing a single time and about 10% taken by the ten largest. The sample here was peripheral blood, taken on day 0 of AZD1222 vaccination. The receptors stem from an adult in good health.

A few counts support this clone. The CDR3 DNA reads TGTGCCAGCACCCTGGACAGGGGGTCCTACGAGCAGTACTTC. It yields the protein CASTLDRGSYEQYF. V and J are TRBV2 and TRBJ2-7; TRBD1 matches at 10 bases. The germline CDR1 and CDR2 sequences are SNHLY and FYNNEI. The CDR3 consists of 14 residues. With V trimmed by 7 bases and J by 1 base, 4 bases remained unmatched.

This clone was observed a single time. The chain has TRBV29-1 and TRBJ1-1; no clear D. CDR1 SQVTM and CDR2 ANQGSEA come from the germline V gene. Deletions cut 6 bases from V and 0 bases from J, with 8 bases between. The CDR3 spans 12 residues. The CDR3 protein is CSVILLNTEAFF. Here the CDR3 DNA reads TGCAGCGTGATTTTGCTGAACACTGAAGCTTTCTTT. Variable domain in full (rest from reference TRBV29-1 and TRBJ1-1): SAVISQKPSRDICQRGTSLTIQCQVDSQVTMMFWYRQQPGQSLTLIATANQGSEATYESGFVIDKFPISRPNLTFSTLTVSNMSPEDSSIYLCSVILLNTEAFFGQGTRLTVV.

The rearrangement joins TRBV7-8 to TRBJ2-1; D is perhaps TRBD1 or TRBD2 (6 bases each). The V gene lost 5 bases and the J gene lost 8 bases, with 22 bases spanning the gap. Looked up from germline, CDR1 is SGHVS and CDR2 is FQNEAQ. The CDR3 totals 16 residues. Written as DNA, the CDR3 is TGTGCCAGCAGCCTCAGGTGGGCTCCCGGGGGCCATGAGCAGTTCTTC. This encodes CASSLRWAPGGHEQFF.

The chain has TRBV7-9 and TRBJ2-1; 8 bases map to TRBD1. V shed 5 bases and J 8 bases; nucleotides not matched to a gene: 11. CDR3 length: 15 residues. Germline CDR1 reads SEHNR; CDR2 reads FQNEAQ (reference sequence). For the CDR3, the DNA is TGTGCCAGCAGCATCGGGACAGGTTTATCCGATGAGCAGTTCTTC. This encodes CASSIGTGLSDEQFF.

V and J are TRBV11-1 and TRBJ2-1; possibly TRBD1 or TRBD2 for D (6 bases each). This CDR3 contains 15 residues. From germline, CDR1 is SGHAT and CDR2 FQDESV (reference sequence). The germline V and J ends were trimmed by 2 bases and 4 bases, with 12 bases remaining between them. This CDR3 is CASSLSRGPYNEQFF. CDR3 nucleotides: TGTGCCAGCAGCTTAAGCCGGGGGCCGTACAATGAGCAGTTCTTC.

The genes are TRBV11-3 and TRBJ1-1; 8 bases fit TRBD1. The trim removed 0 bases at V and 8 bases at J, leaving 17 bases unmatched. Germline V gives CDR1 SGHNT, CDR2 YENEEA. The CDR3 has 18 amino acids. CDR3 region: CASSLDFDRGSLGVEAFF. The CDR3 DNA reads as TGTGCCAGCAGCTTAGATTTTGACAGGGGATCGTTGGGGGTGGAAGCTTTCTTT.

The chain links TRBV6-5 to TRBJ2-5; D is possibly TRBD1 or TRBD2 (5 bases each). Germline loops: CDR1 MNHEY, CDR2 SVGAGI. Trimming left V 7 bases short and J 1 base short, with 13 bases between. The CDR3 extends over 14 amino acids. This chain's CDR3 is CASKRGNLQETQYF. CDR3 DNA sequence: TGTGCCAGCAAGAGGGGAAATCTCCAAGAGACCCAGTACTTC.

This clone was observed a single time. The chain carries TRBV30 and TRBJ2-7, with 8 bases matching TRBD2. V trimming: 1 base; J trimming: 3 bases; junction bases outside the gene matches: 8. Per germline, CDR1 GTSNPN and CDR2 SVGIG (reference sequence). The CDR3 consists of 15 residues. The DNA for the CDR3 is TGTGCCTGGAGTGGAGGGGGGACTAGTGTCTACGAGCAGTACTTC. Protein sequence: CAWSGGGTSVYEQYF.

As for this clone: Compared with germline, one end of the junction differs, possibly owing to a read error. This chain links TRBV10-3 with TRBJ1-5; no clear D. This CDR3 comprises 15 residues. Germline CDR1 and CDR2: ENHRY and SYGVKD. The DNA for the CDR3 is TGTGCCATGAGTGCGGAGTTCTCTAGGGATCAGCCCCAGCATTTT. Translation: CAMSAEFSRDQPQHF.

The V call is TRBV13, the J call TRBJ1-6, with a tentative D call TRBD1 (5 bases). Trimming took 6 bases from V and 13 from J, leaving 13 bases between them. The CDR3 covers 12 residues. Germline V gene sequence: CDR1 PRHDT, CDR2 FYEKMQ (reference sequence). CDR3 bases: TGTGCCAGCAGTGTGTCCCGGGGGCCCCTCCACTTT. Translating gives CASSVSRGPLHF. Using reference TRBV13 and TRBJ1-6 for the parts outside the CDR3, the full variable domain is AAGVIQSPRHLIKEKRETATLKCYPIPRHDTVYWYQQGPGQDPQFLISFYEKMQSDKGSIPDRFSAQQFSDYHSELNMSSLELGDSALYFCASSVSRGPLHFGNGTRLTVT.

The rearrangement joins TRBV2 to TRBJ2-7; D remains ambiguous. V lost 5 bases and J lost 2, with 10 bases in between. Germline CDR1 SNHLY, CDR2 FYNNEI. This CDR3 has 13 amino acids. The CDR3 DNA is TGTGCCAGCAGTTCCCTAGTCACCTACGAGCAGTACTTC. It is translated as CASSSLVTYEQYF.

The sample holds one count of this clone. This chain links TRBV11-2 with TRBJ2-7; D is ambiguous. This CDR3 region has 16 residues. Germline CDR1 SGHAT, CDR2 FQNNGV. The V gene lost 5 bases and the J gene lost 2 bases, with 19 bases spanning the gap. CDR3 protein: CASSPVGYEFTYEQYV. The CDR3 DNA is TGTGCCAGCAGCCCCGTAGGGTACGAATTTACCTACGAGCAGTACGTC.

The chain links TRBV12-3 or TRBV12-4 to TRBJ1-6; D call uncertain. Trimming pared 5 bases from V and 7 bases from J, leaving 9 bases between. The CDR3 has 13 residues. CDR3: CASSRGGNSPLHF. The CDR3 DNA sequence: TGTGCCAGCAGTCGAGGAGGAAATTCACCCCTCCACTTT.

This sequence joins TRBV6-5 and TRBJ2-1; D remains ambiguous. The V end lost 5 bases, the J end lost 6 bases, and 11 bases lay between the germline ends. Germline-derived CDR1 and CDR2 are MNHEY and SVGAGI. CDR3 length equals 13 residues. The CDR3 DNA reads TGTGCCAGCAGTCTTAACGCCGGCAATGAGCAGTTCTTC. Translated: CASSLNAGNEQFF.

V gene TRBV10-3 combines with J gene TRBJ1-3; the D is unclear. Germline V gene data show CDR1 as ENHRY and CDR2 as SYGVKD. The CDR3 runs to 14 residues. V was clipped by 11 bases and J by 0 bases, with 14 bases between them. CDR3 region: CAVPVEGSGNTIYF. The DNA for the CDR3 is TGTGCCGTTCCGGTGGAAGGCTCTGGAAACACCATATATTTT.

The chain joins TRBV9 to TRBJ2-2; no clear D gene. The CDR3 is 14 amino acids. Germline-derived CDR1 and CDR2 are SGDLS and YYNGEE. V was pared by 0 bases and J by 4 bases, with 7 bases between. CDR3 residues: CASSVAGFTGELFF. The CDR3 region has the DNA TGTGCCAGCAGCGTAGCTGGGTTCACCGGGGAGCTGTTTTTT.

The chain recombines TRBV6-5 with TRBJ1-1, with 7 bases that match TRBD1. Germline V gene lookup returns CDR1 MNHEY and CDR2 SVGAGI. This CDR3 has 15 amino acids. Trimming removed 7 bases from V and 1 base from J; junction bases left unmatched: 9. The CDR3 DNA reads as TGTGCCAGCACTTCAGAGGGGGCGAGGAACACTGAAGCTTTCTTT. Encoded protein: CASTSEGARNTEAFF.

V is TRBV2 and J is TRBJ1-2; D unresolved. V was clipped by 0 bases and J by 7 bases, with 15 bases between them. The CDR3 has 15 amino acids. Looked up from germline, CDR1 is SNHLY and CDR2 is FYNNEI. The CDR3 here is CASSEAPLARLGYTF. The CDR3 nucleotides are TGTGCCAGCAGTGAAGCCCCCCTCGCTCGGCTTGGCTACACCTTC.